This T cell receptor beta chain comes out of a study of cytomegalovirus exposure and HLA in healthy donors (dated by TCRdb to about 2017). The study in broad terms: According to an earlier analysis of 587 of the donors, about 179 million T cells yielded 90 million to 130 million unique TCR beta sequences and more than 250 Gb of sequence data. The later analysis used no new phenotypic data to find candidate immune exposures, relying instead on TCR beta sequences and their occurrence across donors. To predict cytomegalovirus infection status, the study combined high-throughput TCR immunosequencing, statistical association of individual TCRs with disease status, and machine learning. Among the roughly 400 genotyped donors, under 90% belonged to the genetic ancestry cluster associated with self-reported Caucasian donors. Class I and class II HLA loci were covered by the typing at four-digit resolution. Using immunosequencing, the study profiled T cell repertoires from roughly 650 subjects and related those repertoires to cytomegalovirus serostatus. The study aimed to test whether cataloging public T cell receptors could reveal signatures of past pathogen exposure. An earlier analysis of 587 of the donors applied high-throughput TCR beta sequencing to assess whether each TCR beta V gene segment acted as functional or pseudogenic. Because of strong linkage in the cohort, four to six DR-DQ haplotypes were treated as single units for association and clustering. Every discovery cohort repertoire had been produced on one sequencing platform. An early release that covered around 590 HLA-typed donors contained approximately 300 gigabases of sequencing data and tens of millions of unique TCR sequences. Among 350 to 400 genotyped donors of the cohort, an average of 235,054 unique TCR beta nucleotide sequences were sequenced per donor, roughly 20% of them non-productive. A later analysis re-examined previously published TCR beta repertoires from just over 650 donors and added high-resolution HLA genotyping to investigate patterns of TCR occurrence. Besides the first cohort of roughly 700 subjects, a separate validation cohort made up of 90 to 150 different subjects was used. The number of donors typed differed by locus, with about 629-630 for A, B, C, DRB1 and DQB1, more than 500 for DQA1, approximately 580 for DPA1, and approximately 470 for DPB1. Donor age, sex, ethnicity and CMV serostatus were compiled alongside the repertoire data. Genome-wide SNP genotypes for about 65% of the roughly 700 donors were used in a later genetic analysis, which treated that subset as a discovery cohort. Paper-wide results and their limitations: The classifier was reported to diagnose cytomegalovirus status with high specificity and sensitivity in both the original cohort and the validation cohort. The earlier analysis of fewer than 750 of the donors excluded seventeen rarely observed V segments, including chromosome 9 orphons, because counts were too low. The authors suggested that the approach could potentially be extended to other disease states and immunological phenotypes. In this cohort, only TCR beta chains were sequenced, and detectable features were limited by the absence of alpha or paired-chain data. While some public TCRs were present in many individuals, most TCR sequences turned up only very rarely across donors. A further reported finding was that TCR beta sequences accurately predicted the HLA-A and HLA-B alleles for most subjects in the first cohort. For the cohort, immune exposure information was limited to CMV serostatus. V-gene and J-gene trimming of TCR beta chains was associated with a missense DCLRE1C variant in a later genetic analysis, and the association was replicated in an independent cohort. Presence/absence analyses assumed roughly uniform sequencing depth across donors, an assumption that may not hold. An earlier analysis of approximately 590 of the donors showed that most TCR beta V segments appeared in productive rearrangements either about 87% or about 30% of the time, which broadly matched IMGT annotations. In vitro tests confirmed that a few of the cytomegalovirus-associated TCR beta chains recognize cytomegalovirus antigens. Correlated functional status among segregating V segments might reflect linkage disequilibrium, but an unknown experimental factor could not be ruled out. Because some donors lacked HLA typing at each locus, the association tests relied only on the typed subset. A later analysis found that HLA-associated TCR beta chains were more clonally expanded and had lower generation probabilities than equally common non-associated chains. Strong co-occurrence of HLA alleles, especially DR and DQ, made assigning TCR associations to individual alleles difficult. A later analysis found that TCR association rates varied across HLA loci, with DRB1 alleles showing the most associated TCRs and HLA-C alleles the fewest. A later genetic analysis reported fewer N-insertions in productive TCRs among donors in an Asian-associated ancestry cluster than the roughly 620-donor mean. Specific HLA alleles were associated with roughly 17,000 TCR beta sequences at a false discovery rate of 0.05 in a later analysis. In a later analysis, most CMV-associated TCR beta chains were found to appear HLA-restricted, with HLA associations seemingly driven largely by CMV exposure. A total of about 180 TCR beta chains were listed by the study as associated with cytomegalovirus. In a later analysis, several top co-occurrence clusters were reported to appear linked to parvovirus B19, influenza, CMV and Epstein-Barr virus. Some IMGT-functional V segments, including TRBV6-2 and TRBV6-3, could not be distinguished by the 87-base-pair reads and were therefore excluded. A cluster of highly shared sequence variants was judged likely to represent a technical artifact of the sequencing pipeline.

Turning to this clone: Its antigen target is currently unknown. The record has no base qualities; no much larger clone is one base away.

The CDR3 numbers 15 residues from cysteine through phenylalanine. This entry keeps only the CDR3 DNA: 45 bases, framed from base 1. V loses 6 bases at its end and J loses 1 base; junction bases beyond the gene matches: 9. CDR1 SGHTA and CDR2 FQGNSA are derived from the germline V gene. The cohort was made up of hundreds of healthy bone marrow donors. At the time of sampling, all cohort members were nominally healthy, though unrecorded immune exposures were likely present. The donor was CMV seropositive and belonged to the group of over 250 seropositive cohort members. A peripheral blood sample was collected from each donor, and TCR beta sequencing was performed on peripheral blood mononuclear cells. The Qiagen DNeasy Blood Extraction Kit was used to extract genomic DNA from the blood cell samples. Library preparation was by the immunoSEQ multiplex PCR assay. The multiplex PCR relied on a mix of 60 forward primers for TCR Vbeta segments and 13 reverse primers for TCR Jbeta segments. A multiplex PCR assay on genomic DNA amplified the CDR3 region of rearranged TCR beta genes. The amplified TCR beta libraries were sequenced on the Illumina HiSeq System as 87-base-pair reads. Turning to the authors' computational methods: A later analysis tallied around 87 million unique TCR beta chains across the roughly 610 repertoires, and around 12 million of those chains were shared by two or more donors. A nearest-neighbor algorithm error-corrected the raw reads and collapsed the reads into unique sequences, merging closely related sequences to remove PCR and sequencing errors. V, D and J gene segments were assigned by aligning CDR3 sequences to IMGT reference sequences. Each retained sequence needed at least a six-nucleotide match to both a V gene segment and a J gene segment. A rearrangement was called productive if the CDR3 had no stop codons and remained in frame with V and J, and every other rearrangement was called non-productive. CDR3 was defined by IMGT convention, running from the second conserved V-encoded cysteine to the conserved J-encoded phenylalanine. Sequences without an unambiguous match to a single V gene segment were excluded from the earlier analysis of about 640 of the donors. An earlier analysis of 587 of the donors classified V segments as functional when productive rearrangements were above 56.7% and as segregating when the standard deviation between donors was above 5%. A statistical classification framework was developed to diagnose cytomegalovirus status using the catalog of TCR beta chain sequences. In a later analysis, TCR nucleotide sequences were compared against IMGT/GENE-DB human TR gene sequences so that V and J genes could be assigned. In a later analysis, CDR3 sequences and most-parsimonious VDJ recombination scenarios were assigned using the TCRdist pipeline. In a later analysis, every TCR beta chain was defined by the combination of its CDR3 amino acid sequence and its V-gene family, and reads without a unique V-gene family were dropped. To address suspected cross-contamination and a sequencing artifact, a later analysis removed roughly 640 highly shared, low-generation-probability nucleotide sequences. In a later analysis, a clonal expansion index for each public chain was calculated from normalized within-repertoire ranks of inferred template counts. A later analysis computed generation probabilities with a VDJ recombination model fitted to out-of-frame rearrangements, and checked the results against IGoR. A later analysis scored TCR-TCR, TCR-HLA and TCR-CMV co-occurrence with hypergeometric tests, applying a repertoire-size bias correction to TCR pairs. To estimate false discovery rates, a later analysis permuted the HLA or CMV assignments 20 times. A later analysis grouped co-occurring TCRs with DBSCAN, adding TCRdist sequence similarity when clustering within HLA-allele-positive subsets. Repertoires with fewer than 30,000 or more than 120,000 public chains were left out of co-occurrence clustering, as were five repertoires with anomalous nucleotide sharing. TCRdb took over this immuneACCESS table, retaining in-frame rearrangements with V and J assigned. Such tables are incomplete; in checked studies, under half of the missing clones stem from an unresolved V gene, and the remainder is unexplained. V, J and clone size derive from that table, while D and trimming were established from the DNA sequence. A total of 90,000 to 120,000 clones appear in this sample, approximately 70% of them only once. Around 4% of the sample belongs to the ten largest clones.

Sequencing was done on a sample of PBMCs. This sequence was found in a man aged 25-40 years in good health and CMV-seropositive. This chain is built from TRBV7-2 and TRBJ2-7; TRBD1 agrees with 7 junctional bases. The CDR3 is CASSPVGQVSYEQYF. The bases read TGTGCCAGCAGTCCGGTAGGACAGGTTTCCTACGAGCAGTACTTC.